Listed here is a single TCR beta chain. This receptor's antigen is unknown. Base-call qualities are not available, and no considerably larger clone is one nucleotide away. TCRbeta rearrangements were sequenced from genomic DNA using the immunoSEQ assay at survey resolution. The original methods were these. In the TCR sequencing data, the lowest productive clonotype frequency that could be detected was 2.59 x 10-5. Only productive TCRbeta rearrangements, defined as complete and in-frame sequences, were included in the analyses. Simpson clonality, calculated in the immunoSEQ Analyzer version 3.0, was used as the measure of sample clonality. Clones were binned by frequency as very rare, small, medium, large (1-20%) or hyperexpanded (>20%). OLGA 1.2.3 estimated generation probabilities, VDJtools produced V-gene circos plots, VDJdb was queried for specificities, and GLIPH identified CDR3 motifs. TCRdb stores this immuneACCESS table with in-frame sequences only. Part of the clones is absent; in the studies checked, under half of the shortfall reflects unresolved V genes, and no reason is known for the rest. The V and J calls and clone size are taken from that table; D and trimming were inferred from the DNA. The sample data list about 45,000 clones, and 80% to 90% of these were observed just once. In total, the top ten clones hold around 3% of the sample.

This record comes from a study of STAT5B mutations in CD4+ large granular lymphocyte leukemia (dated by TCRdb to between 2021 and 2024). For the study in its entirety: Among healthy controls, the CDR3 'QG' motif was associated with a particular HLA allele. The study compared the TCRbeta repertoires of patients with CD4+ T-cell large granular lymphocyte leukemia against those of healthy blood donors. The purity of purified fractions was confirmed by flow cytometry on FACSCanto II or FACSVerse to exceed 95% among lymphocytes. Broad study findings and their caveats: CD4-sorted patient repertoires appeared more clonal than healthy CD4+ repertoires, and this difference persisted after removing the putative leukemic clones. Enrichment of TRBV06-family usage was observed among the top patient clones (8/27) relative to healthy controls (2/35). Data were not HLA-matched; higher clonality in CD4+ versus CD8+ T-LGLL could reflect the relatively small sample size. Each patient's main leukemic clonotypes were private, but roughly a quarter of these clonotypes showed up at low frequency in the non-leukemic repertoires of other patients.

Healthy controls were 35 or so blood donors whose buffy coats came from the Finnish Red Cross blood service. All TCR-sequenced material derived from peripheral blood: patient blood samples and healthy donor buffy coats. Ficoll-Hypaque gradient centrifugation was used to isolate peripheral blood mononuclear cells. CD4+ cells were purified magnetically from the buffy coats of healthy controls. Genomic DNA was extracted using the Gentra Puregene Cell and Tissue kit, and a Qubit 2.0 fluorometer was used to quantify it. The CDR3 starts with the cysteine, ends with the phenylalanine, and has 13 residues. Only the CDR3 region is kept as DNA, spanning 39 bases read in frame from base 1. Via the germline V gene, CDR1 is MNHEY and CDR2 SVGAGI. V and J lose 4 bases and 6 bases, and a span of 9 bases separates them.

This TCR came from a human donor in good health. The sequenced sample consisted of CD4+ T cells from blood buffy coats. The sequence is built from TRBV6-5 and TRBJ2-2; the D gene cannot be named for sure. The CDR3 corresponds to CASSFLVAGELFF. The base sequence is TGTGCCAGCAGTTTTCTAGTGGCCGGGGAGCTGTTTTTT.